One sample yielded the 10 T cell receptor beta chains listed below, sequenced in a study of T cells after yellow fever vaccination (dated by TCRdb to between 2017 and 2020). Receptor libraries were prepared by 5' RACE. Sequenced on an Illumina NovaSeq 6000. In-frame beta chains were kept once TCRdb had trimmed the public reads at Q25 with fastp and called clones with MiXCR. Duplicate CDR3 protein sequences are folded into a single record with the most common DNA and genes. This sample lists roughly 56,000 distinct CDR3 sequences; around 6.1% were detected once. The ten largest clones add up to around a third of the sample. Taken with the paper, the label for treatment or condition translates to: live attenuated yellow fever vaccine strain. Sequencing used PBMCs, either bulk or a sorted T-cell subset (CD4+, CD8+, memory, or dextramer-sorted; not recorded which), obtained on the day of the yellow fever booster vaccination. These receptor sequences come from a man between 18 and 35 years old who received the YFV17D yellow fever vaccine.

This clonotype was found many times. The chain employs TRBV5-1 and TRBJ2-7, with D perhaps TRBD1 (5 bases). CDR1 is SGHRS, CDR2 YFSETQ, per germline. This CDR3 region has 15 residues. Trimming removed 0 bases from V and 2 bases from J, with 12 bases in between. The chain's CDR3 is CASSLGDRGPYEQYF. CDR3 bases: TGCGCCAGCAGCTTGGGAGATAGGGGTCCCTACGAGCAGTACTTC.

This clonotype was recorded at least ten times. The gene calls are TRBV6-5 and TRBJ2-7; 7 nucleotides match TRBD1. This CDR3 comprises 15 residues. CDR1 and CDR2 from the germline V gene are MNHEY and SVGAGI. The V and J ends lost 4 bases and 4 bases, in that order; junction bases with no gene match: 10. The CDR3 DNA follows: TGTGCCAGCAGTTCCACAGGGGCGGTCGGGTACGAGCAGTACTTC. The encoded protein is CASSSTGAVGYEQYF.

Many counts were recorded for this clonotype. The chain uses TRBV12-3 or TRBV12-4 and TRBJ2-1, with 8 nucleotides matching TRBD2. After removal of 6 bases from V and 8 bases from J, the junction contained 9 bases not matched to a gene. The CDR3 consists of 14 residues. The CDR3 loop is CASSSGGPLDEQFF. The CDR3 region has the DNA TGTGCCAGCAGCTCGGGGGGGCCTCTCGATGAGCAGTTCTTC.

The rearrangement joins TRBV5-4 to TRBJ1-1; TRBD1 aligns across 9 bases. With V trimmed by 4 bases and J by 2 bases, 9 bases remained unmatched. Germline values: CDR1 SGHNT, CDR2 YYREEE (reference sequence). The CDR3 is made up of 16 amino acids. The CDR3 DNA reads TGTGCCAGCAGCCCGGGGGGGACAGGGATCAACACTGAAGCTTTCTTT. As protein: CASSPGGTGINTEAFF. The full variable domain, rest sourced from reference TRBV5-4 and TRBJ1-1, is ETGVTQSPTHLIKTRGQQVTLRCSSQSGHNTVSWYQQALGQGPQFIFQYYREEENGRGNFPPRFSGLQFPNYSSELNVNALELDDSALYLCASSPGGTGINTEAFFGQGTRLTVV.

The chain is built from TRBV23-1 and TRBJ2-5; TRBD1 matches 8 bases. TRBV23-1 is designated an ORF whose function remains uncertain. The CDR3 has 14 residues. Trimming cost V 2 bases and J 5 bases; bases outside gene matches: 4. The CDR3 loop reads CASSQGWTGETQYF. CDR3 nucleotide sequence: TGCGCCAGCAGTCAAGGTTGGACAGGGGAGACCCAGTACTTC.

This clonotype was seen ten or more times. The V gene is TRBV5-1, the J gene TRBJ2-3, with D possibly being TRBD1 (5 bases). Germline CDR1 and CDR2: SGHRS and YFSETQ. V shed 4 bases and J shed 3 bases, with 12 bases lying between them. This CDR3 comprises 14 residues. CDR3: CASSPLRQTDTQYF. The CDR3 bases are TGCGCCAGCAGCCCTCTACGACAGACAGATACGCAGTATTTT. Filled out from reference TRBV5-1 and TRBJ2-3, the complete variable domain reads KAGVTQTPRYLIKTRGQQVTLSCSPISGHRSVSWYQQTPGQGLQFLFEYFSETQRNKGNFPGRFSGRQFSNSRSEMNVSTLELGDSALYLCASSPLRQTDTQYFGPGTRLTVL.

The CDR3 nucleotides are TGTGCCAGCAGCTCCTCCGGGACAGCGAACACTGAAGCTTTCTTT. It codes for CASSSSGTANTEAFF. The chain carries TRBV7-3 and TRBJ1-1; the match to TRBD1 covers 7 bases. Trimming at V came to 4 bases and at J to 1 base, leaving 6 bases not matched to a gene. This CDR3 has 15 residues. From germline, CDR1 is SGHTA and CDR2 FQGTGA.

This clonotype was seen ten or more times. This chain uses TRBV6-6 with TRBJ1-3; D might be TRBD1 (6 bases). The CDR3 spans 15 residues. Deletions cut 6 bases from V and 0 bases from J, with 12 bases between. CDR1 and CDR2 from the germline V gene are MNHNY and SVGAGI (reference sequence). CDR3 DNA: TGTGCCAGCAGGAAATCAGGGGTCTCTGGAAACACCATATATTTT. Translating it yields CASRKSGVSGNTIYF.

This clonotype was seen repeatedly, ten times or more. The rearrangement joins TRBV4-1 to TRBJ2-7; D unclear. Trimming stripped 3 bases from V and 2 bases from J, with 8 bases between. This CDR3 comprises 13 residues. Germline V gene data show CDR1 as MGHRA and CDR2 as YSYEKL. The CDR3 region has the DNA TGCGCCAGCAGCCATTCAGAAACCTACGAGCAGTACTTC. The encoded protein is CASSHSETYEQYF.

This clonotype was observed a few times. The chain carries TRBV6-2 or TRBV6-3 and TRBJ2-7, with D maybe TRBD1 (6 bases). This CDR3 spans 13 amino acids. Germline CDR1 MNHEY, CDR2 SVGEGT. The V end lost 6 bases, the J end lost 2 bases, and 11 bases lay between the germline ends. CDR3 residues: CASSPRGTYEQYV. CDR3 DNA sequence: TGTGCCAGCAGCCCCAGGGGAACCTACGAGCAGTACGTC.